A selection of T cell receptor beta chains follows, all from one sample in a study of cytomegalovirus exposure and HLA in healthy donors. Only in-frame clones appear in the TCRdb table, and some are missing; sequencing was by immunoSEQ multiplex PCR. Altogether around 100,000 clones are present, 70% being singletons, with the ten largest covering approximately 11%. Sequencing was done on a sample of PBMCs. These TCRs come from a middle-aged man in good health and CMV-seropositive. CDR3s include the opening cysteine and the closing phenylalanine or tryptophan. The order of the fields is CDR3 length, D gene, J gene, clone size, V gene, CDR3 protein. A D gene is named only where the DNA matches it firmly. The size of a clone is reported for some rows only, either as once, few or many, or as a class for expanded clones.

len: 11
d_gene: .
j_gene: TRBJ2-7
abundance: .
v_gene: TRBV27
CDR3aa: CASSLSYEQYF

len: 15
d_gene: TRBD1
j_gene: TRBJ1-2
abundance: .
v_gene: TRBV29-1
CDR3aa: CSAVTPGQGLGGYTF

len: 15
d_gene: .
j_gene: TRBJ2-3
abundance: .
v_gene: TRBV13
CDR3aa: CASSLLAGATDTQYF

len: 14
d_gene: .
j_gene: TRBJ2-7
abundance: .
v_gene: TRBV9
CDR3aa: CASSVDLGGFEQYF

len: 11
d_gene: TRBD1
j_gene: TRBJ1-2
abundance: .
v_gene: TRBV6-4
CDR3aa: CATRQGRGYTF

len: 15
d_gene: TRBD1
j_gene: TRBJ2-7
abundance: .
v_gene: TRBV2
CDR3aa: CASRSIRDRGTEQYF

len: 19
d_gene: TRBD1
j_gene: TRBJ2-7
abundance: .
v_gene: TRBV19
CDR3aa: CASSLSIRAGTGVSYEQYF

len: 17
d_gene: TRBD1
j_gene: TRBJ2-1
abundance: .
v_gene: TRBV7-9
CDR3aa: CASSLFEGTGQYNEQFF

len: 15
d_gene: .
j_gene: TRBJ2-3
abundance: .
v_gene: TRBV18
CDR3aa: CASSPAGASTDTQYF

len: 16
d_gene: TRBD2
j_gene: TRBJ2-3
abundance: few
v_gene: TRBV4-2
CDR3aa: CASSRLAGGSTDTQYF

len: 14
d_gene: TRBD2
j_gene: TRBJ2-7
abundance: few
v_gene: TRBV4-3
CDR3aa: CASSLTSDSYEQYF

len: 18
d_gene: TRBD1
j_gene: TRBJ2-6
abundance: .
v_gene: TRBV27
CDR3aa: CASSLISGGAYGANVLTF

len: 11
d_gene: .
j_gene: TRBJ1-2
abundance: few
v_gene: TRBV20-1
CDR3aa: CSASRIYGYTF

len: 13
d_gene: .
j_gene: TRBJ1-1
abundance: once
v_gene: TRBV7-9
CDR3aa: CASSPQGNTEAFF

len: 11
d_gene: .
j_gene: TRBJ2-7
abundance: .
v_gene: TRBV6-5
CDR3aa: CASRTGYEQYF

len: 13
d_gene: .
j_gene: TRBJ1-2
abundance: few
v_gene: TRBV9
CDR3aa: CASSVDVDYGYTF

len: 16
d_gene: TRBD2
j_gene: TRBJ2-1
abundance: .
v_gene: TRBV7-9
CDR3aa: CASSPLGGRGYNEQFF

len: 15
d_gene: TRBD2
j_gene: TRBJ2-1
abundance: few
v_gene: TRBV29-1
CDR3aa: CSGGLAGYYLDEQFF

len: 13
d_gene: .
j_gene: TRBJ2-7
abundance: .
v_gene: TRBV7-9
CDR3aa: CASSSVSSYEQYF

len: 15
d_gene: .
j_gene: TRBJ2-5
abundance: .
v_gene: TRBV30
CDR3aa: CAWSAGTPYQETQYF

len: 13
d_gene: TRBD1
j_gene: TRBJ2-5
abundance: .
v_gene: TRBV11-3
CDR3aa: CASSEGAGGPQYF

len: 16
d_gene: .
j_gene: TRBJ1-1
abundance: .
v_gene: TRBV19
CDR3aa: CASSIDRSALPREAFF